This T cell receptor (beta chain) was found in a study of T-cell memory formation after mild COVID-19. This CDR3 is 13 amino acids long. The V gene's germline CDR1 is SGHVS and CDR2 FQNEAQ. With 5 bases removed from V and 9 bases from J, the gap between germline ends came to 14 bases. Comment on this clonotype: Its specificity is unknown.

The TCR alpha and TCR beta cDNA libraries, bearing sample barcodes and UMIs, were generated by 5'RACE using constant-segment primers. MiXCR, applied by TCRdb to the 5' RACE reads, yields one record per CDR3 protein. The repertoire holds roughly 400,000 distinct CDR3 sequences, roughly 18% seen once, with roughly 21% in the top ten. Study-level findings and limits: Contracting clones from day 15 to 85 had balanced CD4/CD8; later expanders favoured CD4+. The main location of contracting CD4+ clones was CM and EM, and that of contracting CD8+ clones was EMRA. Some clones that responded turned up in pre-infection memory, which suggests that cross-reactive memory joined in.

This receptor was identified in a man between 18 and 35 years old who had mild COVID-19 (a few samples of this study predate the infection). Cell type and time point are not known. This rearrangement joins TRBV7-8 to TRBJ1-5; D is ambiguous. Material for sequencing was PBMCs or a T cell subset sorted from them (not recorded which). DNA of the CDR3: TGTGCCAGCAGCCCAGCCCCTGTTGGGCCCCAGCATTTT. Translating gives CASSPAPVGPQHF.